The clone carrying this T cell receptor (beta chain) was observed at least ten times. Total RNA (roughly 540 ng) served as template for TCR beta cDNA synthesis primed by a constant-region primer. Sequencing libraries for TCR beta derived from three nested multiplex PCR rounds that used slightly modified ARM-PCR. TRBV1-TRBV30 forward and Cbeta reverse primers drove the first two roughly 9-cycle rounds. TCRdb reprocessed the multiplex PCR reads via MiXCR and lists one record per CDR3 protein. The sample lists approximately 300,000 distinct CDR3 sequences, 65% occurring once. Germline DNA was also extracted, while the blood RNA originated from unsorted whole blood. These data come from a study of tumor-infiltrating lymphocytes in primary liver carcinoma. Study in general: The patient group consisted of men and women aged 30 to 69 years.

The CDR3 covers 14 residues. Trimming removed 6 bases from V and 2 bases from J, with 14 bases in between. Germline-derived CDR1 and CDR2 are WSHSY and SAAADI. Sequencing was carried out using peripheral blood. The receptor was derived from a man aged 40-49 years with primary liver carcinoma and hepatitis B virus infection. The genes are TRBV10-2 and TRBJ2-7, with TRBD1 as a possible D gene (8 bases). Here the CDR3 reads CASSYRGGPYEQYF. CDR3 in DNA: TGCGCCAGCAGCTACAGGGGGGGTCCCTACGAGCAGTACTTC.